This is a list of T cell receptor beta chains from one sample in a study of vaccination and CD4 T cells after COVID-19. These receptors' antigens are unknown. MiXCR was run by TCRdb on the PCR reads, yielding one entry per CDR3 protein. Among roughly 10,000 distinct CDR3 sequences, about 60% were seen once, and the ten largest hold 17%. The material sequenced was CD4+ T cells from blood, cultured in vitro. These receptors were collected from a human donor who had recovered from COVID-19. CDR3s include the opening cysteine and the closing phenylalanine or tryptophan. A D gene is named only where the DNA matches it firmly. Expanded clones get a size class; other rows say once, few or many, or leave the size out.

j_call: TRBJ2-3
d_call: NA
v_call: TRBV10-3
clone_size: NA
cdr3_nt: TGTGCCATCAGCGGGACTAGCACAGATACGCAGTATTTT
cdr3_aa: CAISGTSTDTQYF

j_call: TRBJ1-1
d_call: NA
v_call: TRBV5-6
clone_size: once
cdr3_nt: TGTGCCAGCAGTTACAGTGACACTGAAGCTTTCTTT
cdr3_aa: CASSYSDTEAFF

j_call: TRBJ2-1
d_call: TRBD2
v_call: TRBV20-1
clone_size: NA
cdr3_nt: TGCAGTGCTAGAGAGGGACTAGCGGGAGTAACGTTCTTC
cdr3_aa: CSAREGLAGVTFF

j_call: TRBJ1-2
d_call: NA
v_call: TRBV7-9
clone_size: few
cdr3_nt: TGTGCCAGCGGCCTGGCCGGGCAGGACTACACCTTC
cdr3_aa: CASGLAGQDYTF

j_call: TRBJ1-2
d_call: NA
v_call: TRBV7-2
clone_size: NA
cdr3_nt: TGTGCCAGCAGCTTATCGGGGGCCTATGGCTACACCTTC
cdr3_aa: CASSLSGAYGYTF

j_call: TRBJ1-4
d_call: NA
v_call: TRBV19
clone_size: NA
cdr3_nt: TGTGCCAGTAGGGTGGGGGGGAGTGAAAAACTGTTTTTT
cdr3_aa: CASRVGGSEKLFF

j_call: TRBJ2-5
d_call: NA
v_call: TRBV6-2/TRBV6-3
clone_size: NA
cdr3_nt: TGTGCCAGCAGCTTCCCTGCAGAGACCCAGTACTTC
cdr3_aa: CASSFPAETQYF

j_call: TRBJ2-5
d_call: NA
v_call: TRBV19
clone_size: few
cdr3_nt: TGTGCCAGTAGTATACTAGCATCGCGGGAGACCCAGTACTTC
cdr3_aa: CASSILASRETQYF

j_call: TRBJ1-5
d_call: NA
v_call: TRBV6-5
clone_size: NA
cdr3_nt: TGTGCCAGCAGTTACTCGCCAACAGGGTTGCTGTTTTGGCCCCAGCATTTT
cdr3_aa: CASSYSPTGLLFWPQHF

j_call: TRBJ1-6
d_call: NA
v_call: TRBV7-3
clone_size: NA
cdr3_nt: TGTGCCAGCAGCTTGGACGGGAATTCACCCCTCCACTTT
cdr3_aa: CASSLDGNSPLHF

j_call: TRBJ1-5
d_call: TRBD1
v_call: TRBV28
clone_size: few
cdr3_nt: TGTGCCAGCAGTTCCTCCGGGACAGGGTTTCAGCCCCAGCATTTT
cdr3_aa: CASSSSGTGFQPQHF

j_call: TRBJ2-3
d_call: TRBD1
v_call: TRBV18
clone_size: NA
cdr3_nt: TGTGCCAGCTCAATTATGCAGGGGGGCACAGATACGCAGTATTTT
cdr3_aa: CASSIMQGGTDTQYF

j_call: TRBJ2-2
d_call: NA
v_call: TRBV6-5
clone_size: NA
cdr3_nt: TGTGCCAGCAGTTTTACCGGGGAGCTGTTTTTT
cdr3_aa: CASSFTGELFF

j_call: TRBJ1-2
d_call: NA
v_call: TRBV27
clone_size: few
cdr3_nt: TGTGCCAGCGGGTTCCGGGCAGCCTATGGCTACACCTTC
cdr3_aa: CASGFRAAYGYTF

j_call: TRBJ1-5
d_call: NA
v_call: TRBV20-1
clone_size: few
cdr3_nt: TGCAGTGCTAGTTGGACATTTAGCAATCAGCCCCAGCATTTT
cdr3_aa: CSASWTFSNQPQHF

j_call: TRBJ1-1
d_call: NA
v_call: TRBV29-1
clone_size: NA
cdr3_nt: TGCAGCGTTGAGGGAGCAGGGGTGGACACTGAAGCTTTCTTT
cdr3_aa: CSVEGAGVDTEAFF

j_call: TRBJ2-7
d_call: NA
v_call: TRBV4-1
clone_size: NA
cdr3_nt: TGCGCCAGCAGCCAAGCGTTCTTGCTCGAGCAGTACTTC
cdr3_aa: CASSQAFLLEQYF

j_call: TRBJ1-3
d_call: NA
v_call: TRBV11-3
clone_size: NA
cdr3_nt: TGTGCCAGCAGCCAAAGAAACACCATATATTTT
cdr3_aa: CASSQRNTIYF

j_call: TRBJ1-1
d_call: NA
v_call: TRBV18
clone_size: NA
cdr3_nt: TGTGCCAGCTCACCTCGAGAAACCCTTGAAGCTTTCTTT
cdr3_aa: CASSPRETLEAFF

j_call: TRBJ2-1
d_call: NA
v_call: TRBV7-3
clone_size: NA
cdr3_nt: TGTGCCAGCAGCCCCTCTTACGGGACACAATACAATGAGCAGTTCTTC
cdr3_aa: CASSPSYGTQYNEQFF

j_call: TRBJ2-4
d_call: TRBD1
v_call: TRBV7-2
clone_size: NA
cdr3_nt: TGTGCCAGCAGCGCGACAGGGGCGAGGTTGATAGCCAAAAACATTCAGTACTTC
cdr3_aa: CASSATGARLIAKNIQYF

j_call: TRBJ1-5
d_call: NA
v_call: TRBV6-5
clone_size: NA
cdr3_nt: TGTGCCAGCAGTTACTCAGAAGGGGTCAGGCAGCCCCAGCATTTT
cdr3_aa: CASSYSEGVRQPQHF

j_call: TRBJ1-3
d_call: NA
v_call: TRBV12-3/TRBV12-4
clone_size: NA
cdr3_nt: TGTGCCAGCACCGTCAGTCCCGGGACAAGAACCTCCTCGGGAAACACCATATATTTT
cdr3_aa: CASTVSPGTRTSSGNTIYF

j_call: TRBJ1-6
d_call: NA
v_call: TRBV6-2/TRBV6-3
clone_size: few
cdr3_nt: TGTGCCAGCAGAATAGGGACGGACAATTCACCCCTCCACTTT
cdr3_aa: CASRIGTDNSPLHF

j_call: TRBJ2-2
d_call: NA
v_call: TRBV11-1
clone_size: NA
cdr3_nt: TGTGCCAGCAGCCCCAGGCTCGGGACACCATTCACCGGGGAGCTGTTTTTT
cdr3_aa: CASSPRLGTPFTGELFF

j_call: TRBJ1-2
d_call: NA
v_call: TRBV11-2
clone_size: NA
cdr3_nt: TGTGCCAGCAGCCAAGAGGGGAGGGGGTTCACCTTC
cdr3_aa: CASSQEGRGFTF

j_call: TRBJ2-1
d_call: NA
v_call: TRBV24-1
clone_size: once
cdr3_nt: TGTGCCACGGCCAGGGGTCGTGGGGCAAGCTCCTACAATGAGCAGTTCTTC
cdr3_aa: CATARGRGASSYNEQFF